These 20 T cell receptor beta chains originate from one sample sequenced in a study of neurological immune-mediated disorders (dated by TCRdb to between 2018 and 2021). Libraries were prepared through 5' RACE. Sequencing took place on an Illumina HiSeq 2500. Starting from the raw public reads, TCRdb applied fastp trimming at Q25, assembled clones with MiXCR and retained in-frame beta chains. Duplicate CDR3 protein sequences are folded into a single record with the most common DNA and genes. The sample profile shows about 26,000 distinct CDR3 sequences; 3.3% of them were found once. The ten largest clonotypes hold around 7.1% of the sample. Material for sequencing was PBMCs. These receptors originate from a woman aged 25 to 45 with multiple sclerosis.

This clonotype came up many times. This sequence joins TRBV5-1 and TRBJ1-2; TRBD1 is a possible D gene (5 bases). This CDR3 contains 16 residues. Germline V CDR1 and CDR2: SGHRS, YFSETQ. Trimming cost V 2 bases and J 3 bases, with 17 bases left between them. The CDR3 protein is CASSLIGQGLDYGYTF. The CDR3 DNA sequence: TGCGCCAGCAGCTTAATCGGCCAGGGCCTTGACTATGGCTACACCTTC.

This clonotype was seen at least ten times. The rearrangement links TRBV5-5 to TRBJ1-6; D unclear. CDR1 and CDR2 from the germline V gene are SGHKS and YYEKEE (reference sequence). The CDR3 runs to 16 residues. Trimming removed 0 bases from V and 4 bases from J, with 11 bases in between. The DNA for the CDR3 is TGTGCCAGCAGCTTGGATCTCCGAGGGTATAATTCACCCCTCCACTTT. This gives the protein CASSLDLRGYNSPLHF.

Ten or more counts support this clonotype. CDR3 bases: TGCAGTGCTAGAGGAACGGGGGCTCGGGAGCACAATGAGCAGTTCTTC. This gives the protein CSARGTGAREHNEQFF. V gene TRBV20-1 combines with J gene TRBJ2-1; perhaps D is TRBD1 or TRBD2 (6 bases each). V was cut by 1 base and J by 5 bases, with 18 bases left in between. Germline values: CDR1 DFQATT, CDR2 SNEGSKA (reference sequence). CDR3 size: 16 residues.

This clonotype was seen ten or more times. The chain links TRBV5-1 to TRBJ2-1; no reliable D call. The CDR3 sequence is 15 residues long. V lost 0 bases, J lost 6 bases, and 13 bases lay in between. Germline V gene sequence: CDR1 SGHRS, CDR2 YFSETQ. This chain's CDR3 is CASSLASYWVNEQFF. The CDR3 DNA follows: TGCGCCAGCAGCTTGGCTAGTTATTGGGTCAATGAGCAGTTCTTC.

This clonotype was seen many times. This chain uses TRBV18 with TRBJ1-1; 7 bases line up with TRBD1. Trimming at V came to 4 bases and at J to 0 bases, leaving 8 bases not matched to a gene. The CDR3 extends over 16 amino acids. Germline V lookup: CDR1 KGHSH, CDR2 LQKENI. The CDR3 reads CASSLSTGQVNTEAFF. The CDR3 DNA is TGTGCCAGCTCACTCTCTACTGGACAGGTGAACACTGAAGCTTTCTTT. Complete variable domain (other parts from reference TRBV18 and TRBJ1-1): NAGVMQNPRHLVRRRGQEARLRCSPMKGHSHVYWYRQLPEEGLKFMVYLQKENIIDESGMPKERFSAEFPKEGPSILRIQQVVRGDSAAYFCASSLSTGQVNTEAFFGQGTRLTVV.

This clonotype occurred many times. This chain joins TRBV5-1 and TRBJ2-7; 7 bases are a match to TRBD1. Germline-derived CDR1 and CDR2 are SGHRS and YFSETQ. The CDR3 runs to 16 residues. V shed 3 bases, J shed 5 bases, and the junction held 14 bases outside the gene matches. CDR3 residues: CASSWKGQSVENEQYF. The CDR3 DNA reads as TGCGCCAGCAGCTGGAAGGGACAGTCGGTCGAAAACGAGCAGTACTTC.

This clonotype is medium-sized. The CDR3 DNA follows: TGCAGTGCTAGATACTCGACAGGACCCACAGATACGCAGTATTTT. Protein product: CSARYSTGPTDTQYF. This rearrangement joins TRBV20-1 to TRBJ2-3, with D maybe TRBD1 (6 bases). V lost 2 bases and J lost 2, with 14 bases in between. From germline, CDR1 is DFQATT and CDR2 SNEGSKA (reference sequence). The CDR3 consists of 15 residues.

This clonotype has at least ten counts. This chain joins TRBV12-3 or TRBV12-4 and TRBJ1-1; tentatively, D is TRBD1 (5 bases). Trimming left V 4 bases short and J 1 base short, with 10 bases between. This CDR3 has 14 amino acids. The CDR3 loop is CASSWGRTNTEAFF. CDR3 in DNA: TGTGCCAGCAGTTGGGGACGGACGAACACTGAAGCTTTCTTT.

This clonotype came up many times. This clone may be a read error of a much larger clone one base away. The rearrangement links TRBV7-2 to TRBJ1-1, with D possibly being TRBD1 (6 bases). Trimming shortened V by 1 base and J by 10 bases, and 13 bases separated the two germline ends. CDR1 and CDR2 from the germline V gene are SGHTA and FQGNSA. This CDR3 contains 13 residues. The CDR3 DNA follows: TGTGCCAGCAGCTTAGGGACAGAGGGGGTAGCTTTCTTT. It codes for CASSLGTEGVAFF. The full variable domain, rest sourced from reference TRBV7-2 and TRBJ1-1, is GAGVSQSPSNKVTEKGKDVELRCDPISGHTALYWYRQSLGQGLEFLIYFQGNSAPDKSGLPSDRFSAERTGGSVSTLTIQRTQQEDSAVYLCASSLGTEGVAFFGQGTRLTVV.

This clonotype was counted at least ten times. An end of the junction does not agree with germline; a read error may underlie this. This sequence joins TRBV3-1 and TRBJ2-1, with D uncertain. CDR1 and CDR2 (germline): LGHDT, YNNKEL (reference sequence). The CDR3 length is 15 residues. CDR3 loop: CVSSQDSAVYNEQFF. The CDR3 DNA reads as TGTGTCAGCAGCCAAGATTCAGCAGTATACAATGAGCAGTTCTTC.

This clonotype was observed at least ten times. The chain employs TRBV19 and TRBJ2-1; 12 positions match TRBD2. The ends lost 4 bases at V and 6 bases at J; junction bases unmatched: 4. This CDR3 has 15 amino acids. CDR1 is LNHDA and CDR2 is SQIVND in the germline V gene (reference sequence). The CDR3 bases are TGTGCCAGTAGTAGACTAGCGGGGGCTCTCAATGAGCAGTTCTTC. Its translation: CASSRLAGALNEQFF.

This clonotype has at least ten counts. The CDR3 coding sequence is TGCGCCAGCAGCTTCACCGGGACTAGGGAGAACAATGAGCAGTTCTTC. It specifies CASSFTGTRENNEQFF. This rearrangement joins TRBV5-1 to TRBJ2-1, with 8 bases lining up with TRBD2. After removal of 2 bases from V and 5 bases from J, the junction contained 9 bases not matched to a gene. CDR1 and CDR2 from the germline V gene are SGHRS and YFSETQ. The CDR3 is 16 residues long.

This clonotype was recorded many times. The CDR3 spells CSARDRDRGQTEAFF. CDR3 bases: TGCAGTGCTAGAGACCGGGACAGGGGGCAAACTGAAGCTTTCTTT. The chain carries TRBV20-1 and TRBJ1-1; 12 bases map to TRBD1. V shed 0 bases, J shed 5 bases, and the junction held 4 bases outside the gene matches. The CDR3 consists of 15 residues. In germline, CDR1 is DFQATT, CDR2 SNEGSKA (reference sequence).

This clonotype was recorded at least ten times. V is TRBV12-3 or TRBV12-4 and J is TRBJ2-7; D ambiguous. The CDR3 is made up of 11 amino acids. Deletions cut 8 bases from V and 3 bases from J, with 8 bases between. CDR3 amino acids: CASSSYYEQYF. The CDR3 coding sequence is TGTGCCAGCTCCTCATACTACGAGCAGTACTTC.

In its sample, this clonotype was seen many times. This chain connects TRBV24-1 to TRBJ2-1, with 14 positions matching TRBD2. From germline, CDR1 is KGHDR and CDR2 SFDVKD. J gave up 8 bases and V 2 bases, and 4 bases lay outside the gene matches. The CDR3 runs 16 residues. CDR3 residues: CATSDWGTSGSDEQFF. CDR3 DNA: TGTGCCACCAGTGATTGGGGGACTAGCGGGAGCGATGAGCAGTTCTTC.

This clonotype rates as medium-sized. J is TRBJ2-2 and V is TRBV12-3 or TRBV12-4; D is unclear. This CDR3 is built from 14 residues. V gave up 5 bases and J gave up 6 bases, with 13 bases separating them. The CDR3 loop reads CASSPSGRSGELFF. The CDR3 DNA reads TGTGCCAGCAGTCCATCAGGCAGGTCCGGGGAGCTGTTTTTT.

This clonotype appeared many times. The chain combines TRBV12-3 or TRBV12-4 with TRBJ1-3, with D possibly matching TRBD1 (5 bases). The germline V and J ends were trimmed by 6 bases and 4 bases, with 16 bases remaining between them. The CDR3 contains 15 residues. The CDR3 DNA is TGTGCCAGCAGCTCTAGGGGAATACGGGGAAACACCATATATTTT. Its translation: CASSSRGIRGNTIYF.

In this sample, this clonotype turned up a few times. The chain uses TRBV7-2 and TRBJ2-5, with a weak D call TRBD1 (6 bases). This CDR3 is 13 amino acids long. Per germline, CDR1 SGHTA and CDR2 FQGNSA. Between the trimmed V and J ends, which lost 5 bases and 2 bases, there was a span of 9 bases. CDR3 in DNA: TGTGCCAGCAGCATAGGACAGCAAGAGACCCAGTACTTC. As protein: CASSIGQQETQYF.

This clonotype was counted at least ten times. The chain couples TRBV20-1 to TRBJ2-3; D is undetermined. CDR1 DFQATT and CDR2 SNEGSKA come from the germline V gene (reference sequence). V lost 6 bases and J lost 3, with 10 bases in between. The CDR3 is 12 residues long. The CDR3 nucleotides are TGCAGTGCCGGAATGGTGACAGATACGCAGTATTTT. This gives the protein CSAGMVTDTQYF.

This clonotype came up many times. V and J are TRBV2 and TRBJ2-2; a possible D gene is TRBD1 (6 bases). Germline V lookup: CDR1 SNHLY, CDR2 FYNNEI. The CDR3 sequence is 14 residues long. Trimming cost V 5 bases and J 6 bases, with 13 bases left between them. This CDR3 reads CASSNDRRSGELFF. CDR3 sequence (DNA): TGTGCCAGCAGTAACGACAGGAGATCCGGGGAGCTGTTTTTT.